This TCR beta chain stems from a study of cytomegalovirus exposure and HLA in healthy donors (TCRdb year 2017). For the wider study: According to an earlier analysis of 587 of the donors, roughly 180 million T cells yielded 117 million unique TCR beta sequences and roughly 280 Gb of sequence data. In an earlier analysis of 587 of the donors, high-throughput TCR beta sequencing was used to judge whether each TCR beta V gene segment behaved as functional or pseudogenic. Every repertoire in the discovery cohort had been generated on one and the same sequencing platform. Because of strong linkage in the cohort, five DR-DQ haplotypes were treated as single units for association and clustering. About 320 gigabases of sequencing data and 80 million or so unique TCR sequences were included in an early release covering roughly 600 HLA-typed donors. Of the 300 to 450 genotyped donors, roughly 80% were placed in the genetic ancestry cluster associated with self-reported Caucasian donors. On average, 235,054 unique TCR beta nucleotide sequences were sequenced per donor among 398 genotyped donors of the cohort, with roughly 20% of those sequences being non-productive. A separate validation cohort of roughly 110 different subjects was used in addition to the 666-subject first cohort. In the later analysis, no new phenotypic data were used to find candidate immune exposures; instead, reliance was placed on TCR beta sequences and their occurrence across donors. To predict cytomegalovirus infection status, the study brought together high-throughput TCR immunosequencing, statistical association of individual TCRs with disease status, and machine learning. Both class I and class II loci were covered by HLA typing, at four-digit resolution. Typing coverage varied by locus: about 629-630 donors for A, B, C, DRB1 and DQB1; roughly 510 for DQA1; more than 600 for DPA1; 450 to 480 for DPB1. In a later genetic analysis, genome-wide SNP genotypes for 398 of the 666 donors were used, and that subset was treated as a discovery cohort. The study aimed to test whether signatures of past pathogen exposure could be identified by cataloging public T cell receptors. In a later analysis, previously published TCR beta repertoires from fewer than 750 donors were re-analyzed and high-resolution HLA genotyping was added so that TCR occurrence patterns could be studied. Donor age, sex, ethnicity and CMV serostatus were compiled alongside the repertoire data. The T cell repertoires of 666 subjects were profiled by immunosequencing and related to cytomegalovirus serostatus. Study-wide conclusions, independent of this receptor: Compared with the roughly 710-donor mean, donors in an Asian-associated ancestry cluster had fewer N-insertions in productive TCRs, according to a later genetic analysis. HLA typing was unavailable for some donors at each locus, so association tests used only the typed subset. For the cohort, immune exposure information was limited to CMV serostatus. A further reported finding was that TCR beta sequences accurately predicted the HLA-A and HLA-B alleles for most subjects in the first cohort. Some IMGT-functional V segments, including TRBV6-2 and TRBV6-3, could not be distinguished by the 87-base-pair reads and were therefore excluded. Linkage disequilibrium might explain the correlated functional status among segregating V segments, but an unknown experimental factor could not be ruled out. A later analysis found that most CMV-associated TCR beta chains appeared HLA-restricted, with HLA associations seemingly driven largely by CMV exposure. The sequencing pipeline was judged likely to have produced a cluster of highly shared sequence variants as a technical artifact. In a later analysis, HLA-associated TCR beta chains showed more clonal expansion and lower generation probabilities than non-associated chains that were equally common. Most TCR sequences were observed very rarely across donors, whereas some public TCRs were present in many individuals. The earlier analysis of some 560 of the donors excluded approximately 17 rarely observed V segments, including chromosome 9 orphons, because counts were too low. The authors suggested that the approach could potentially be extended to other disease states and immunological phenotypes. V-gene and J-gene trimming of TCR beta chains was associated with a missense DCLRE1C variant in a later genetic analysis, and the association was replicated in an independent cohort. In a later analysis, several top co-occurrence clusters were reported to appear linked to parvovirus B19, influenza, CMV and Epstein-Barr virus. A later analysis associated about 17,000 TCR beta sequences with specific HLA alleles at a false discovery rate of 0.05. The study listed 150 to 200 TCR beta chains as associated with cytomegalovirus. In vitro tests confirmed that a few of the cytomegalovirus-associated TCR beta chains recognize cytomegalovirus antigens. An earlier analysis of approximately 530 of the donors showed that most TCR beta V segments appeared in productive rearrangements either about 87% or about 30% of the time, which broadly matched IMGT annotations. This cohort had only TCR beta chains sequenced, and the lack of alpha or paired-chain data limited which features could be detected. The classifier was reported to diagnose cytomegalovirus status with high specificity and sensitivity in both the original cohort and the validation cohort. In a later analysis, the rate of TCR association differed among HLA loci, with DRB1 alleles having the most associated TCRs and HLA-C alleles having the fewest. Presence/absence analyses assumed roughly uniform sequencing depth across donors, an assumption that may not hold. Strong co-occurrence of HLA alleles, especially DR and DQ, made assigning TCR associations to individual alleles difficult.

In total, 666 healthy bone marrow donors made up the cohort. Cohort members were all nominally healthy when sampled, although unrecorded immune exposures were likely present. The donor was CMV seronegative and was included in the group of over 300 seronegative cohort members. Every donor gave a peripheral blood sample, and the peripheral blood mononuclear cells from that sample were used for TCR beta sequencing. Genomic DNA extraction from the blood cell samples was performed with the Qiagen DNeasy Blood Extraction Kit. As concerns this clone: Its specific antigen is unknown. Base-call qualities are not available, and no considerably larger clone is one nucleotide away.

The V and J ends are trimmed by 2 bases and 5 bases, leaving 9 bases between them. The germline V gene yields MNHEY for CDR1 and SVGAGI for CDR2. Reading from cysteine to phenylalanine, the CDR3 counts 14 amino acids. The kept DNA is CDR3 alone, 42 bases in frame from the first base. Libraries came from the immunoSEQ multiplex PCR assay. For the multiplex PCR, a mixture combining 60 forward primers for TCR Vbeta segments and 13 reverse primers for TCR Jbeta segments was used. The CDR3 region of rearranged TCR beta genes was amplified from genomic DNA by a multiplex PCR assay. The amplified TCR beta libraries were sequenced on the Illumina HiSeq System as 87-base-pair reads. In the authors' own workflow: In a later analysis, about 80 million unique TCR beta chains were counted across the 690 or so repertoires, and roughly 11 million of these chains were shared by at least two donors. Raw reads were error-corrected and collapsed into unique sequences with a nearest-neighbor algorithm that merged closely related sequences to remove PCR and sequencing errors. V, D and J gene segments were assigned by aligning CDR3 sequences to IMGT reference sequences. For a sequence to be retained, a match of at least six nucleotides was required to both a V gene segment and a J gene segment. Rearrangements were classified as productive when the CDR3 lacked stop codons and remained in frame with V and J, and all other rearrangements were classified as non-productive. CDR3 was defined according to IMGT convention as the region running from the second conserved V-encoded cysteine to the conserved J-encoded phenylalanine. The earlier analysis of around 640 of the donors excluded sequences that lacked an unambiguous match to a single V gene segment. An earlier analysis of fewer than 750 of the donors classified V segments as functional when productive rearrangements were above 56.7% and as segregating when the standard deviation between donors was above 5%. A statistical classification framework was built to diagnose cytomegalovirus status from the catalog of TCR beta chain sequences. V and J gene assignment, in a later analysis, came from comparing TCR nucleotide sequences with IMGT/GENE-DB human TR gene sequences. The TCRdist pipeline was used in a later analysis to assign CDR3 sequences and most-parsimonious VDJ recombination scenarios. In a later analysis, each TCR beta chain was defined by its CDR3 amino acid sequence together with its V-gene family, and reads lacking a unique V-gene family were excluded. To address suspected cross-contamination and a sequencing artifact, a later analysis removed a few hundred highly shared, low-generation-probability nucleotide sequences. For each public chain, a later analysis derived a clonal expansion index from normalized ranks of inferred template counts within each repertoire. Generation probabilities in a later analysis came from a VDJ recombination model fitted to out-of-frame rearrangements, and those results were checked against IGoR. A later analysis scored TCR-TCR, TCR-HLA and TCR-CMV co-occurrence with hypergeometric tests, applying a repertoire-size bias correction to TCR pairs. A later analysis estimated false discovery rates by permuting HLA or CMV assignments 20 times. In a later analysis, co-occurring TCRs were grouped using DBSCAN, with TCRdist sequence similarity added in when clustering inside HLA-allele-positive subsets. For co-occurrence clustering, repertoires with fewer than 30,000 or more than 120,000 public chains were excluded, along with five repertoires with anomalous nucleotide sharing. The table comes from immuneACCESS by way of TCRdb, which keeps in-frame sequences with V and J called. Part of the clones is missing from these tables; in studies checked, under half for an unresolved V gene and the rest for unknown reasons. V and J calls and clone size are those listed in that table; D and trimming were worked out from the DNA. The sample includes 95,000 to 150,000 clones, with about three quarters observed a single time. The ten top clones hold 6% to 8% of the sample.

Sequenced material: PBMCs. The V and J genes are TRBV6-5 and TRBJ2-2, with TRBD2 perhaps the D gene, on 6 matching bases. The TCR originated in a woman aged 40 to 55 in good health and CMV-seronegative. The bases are TGTGCCAGCAGTTACCGGACTAAGACCGGGGAGCTGTTTTTT. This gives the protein CASSYRTKTGELFF.